This T cell receptor beta chain was identified in a study of radiation and T cells in renal cell carcinoma. Sequenced by immunoSEQ multiplex PCR; TCRdb stores in-frame clones only, minus some. The table includes approximately 90,000 clones, around four fifths detected once. CDR1 and CDR2 from the germline V gene are MNHEY and SMNVEV (reference sequence). V was clipped by 4 bases and J by 5 bases, with 21 bases between them. The CDR3 consists of 17 residues. Time point meaning: blood 4 weeks post-SBRT, at nephrectomy. Described treatment: 15 Gy SBRT to primary tumor, nephrectomy 4 weeks later. The sample was blood, taken from a patient whose treatment included radiotherapy and nephrectomy. The chain combines TRBV27 with TRBJ2-1; tentative D call: TRBD2 (6 bases). The source of this sequence is a man aged 50-60 years with renal cell carcinoma. The CDR3 protein is CASSSSSGLLSHNEQFF. In DNA, the CDR3 is TGTGCCAGCAGTTCATCATCGGGACTCCTATCCCACAATGAGCAGTTCTTC.